The source of this T cell receptor beta chain is a study of blood T cell repertoires in COVID-19. Across the whole study: COVID-19 samples, acute and convalescent, were from the United States, Italy and Spain.

This table comes from immunoSEQ multiplex PCR, and its TCRdb copy is limited to in-frame clones, with some not included. The data contain roughly 150,000 clones, about 92% of them seen just once; the ten biggest clones take up under 2%. Looked up from germline, CDR1 is SGHRS and CDR2 is YFSETQ. The CDR3 has 15 residues. Trimming left V 4 bases short and J 8 bases short, with 21 bases between. The sequenced sample consisted of peripheral blood. V gene TRBV5-1 combines with J gene TRBJ1-2, with D hard to call. This clonotype originated in a woman aged 55-75 years with COVID-19, enrolled during active disease. The CDR3 DNA reads as TGCGCCAGCAGCCTGGACGATGGCTCTTTCGGGGGCTACACCTTC. Protein product: CASSLDDGSFGGYTF.